Listed here are 17 T cell receptor beta chains from one sample, sequenced in a study of T cell changes during pregnancy in multiple sclerosis. Sequencing used immunoSEQ multiplex PCR; TCRdb keeps in-frame clones, though not all of them. There are fewer than 70,000 clones in the sample; 85% to 95% occur only once, and around 3.3% lies in the top ten. The sequencing here drew on CD8+ T cells from peripheral blood mononuclear cells, taken in the third trimester of pregnancy. Source of these receptors: a female donor in good health, enrolled as a control in a pregnancy study.

The chain joins TRBV5-1 to TRBJ1-1, with 8 bases identical to TRBD1. After removal of 0 bases from V and 0 bases from J, the junction contained 7 bases not matched to a gene. The CDR3 contains 17 residues. The germline V gene has CDR1 SGHRS and CDR2 YFSETQ. In DNA form, the CDR3 reads TGCGCCAGCAGCTTGGATGGACAGGGAAGAATGAACACTGAAGCTTTCTTT. It translates to CASSLDGQGRMNTEAFF.

The genes are TRBV5-1 and TRBJ1-1; 8 nucleotides align to TRBD1. With 0 bases clipped from V and 1 base from J, the junction kept 5 bases outside the gene matches. Per the germline V gene, CDR1 is SGHRS and CDR2 is YFSETQ. The CDR3 runs to 16 residues. This CDR3 reads CASSLATGGGNTEAFF. CDR3 coding DNA: TGCGCCAGCAGCTTGGCCACAGGGGGGGGGAACACTGAAGCTTTCTTT.

CDR3 coding DNA: TGTGCCAGCAGTCCACGGACAGCCCTCATTGGCACTGAAGCTTTCTTT. Translated: CASSPRTALIGTEAFF. The J gene is TRBJ1-1, the V gene TRBV27; tentative D call: TRBD1 (6 bases). The germline gives CDR1 MNHEY, CDR2 SMNVEV (reference sequence). The length of the CDR3 is 16 residues. Trimming stripped 5 bases from V and 4 bases from J, with 20 bases between.

The genes are TRBV4-2 and TRBJ2-1; D call uncertain. Germline CDR1 is LGHNA and CDR2 is YNFKEQ. The CDR3 sequence is 14 residues long. V gave up 3 bases and J gave up 7 bases, with 13 bases separating them. The CDR3 region is CASSHGLGPNEQFF. The CDR3 DNA reads TGTGCCAGCAGCCACGGGTTGGGTCCGAATGAGCAGTTCTTC.

The CDR3 sequence is CASSAPGTGPFQAFF. The DNA for the CDR3 is TGCGCCAGCAGCGCACCCGGGACAGGGCCATTTCAAGCTTTCTTT. The chain employs TRBV5-1 and TRBJ1-1, with TRBD1 matching 9 bases. Germline lookup yields CDR1 SGHRS and CDR2 YFSETQ. The trim removed 4 bases at V and 9 bases at J, leaving 13 bases unmatched. The CDR3 totals 15 residues.

This rearrangement joins TRBV4-3 to TRBJ2-1, with TRBD2 matching over 10 bases. The germline gives CDR1 LGHNA, CDR2 YSLEER. The CDR3 has 15 residues. Germline trimming cut 4 bases from V and 10 bases from J; bases unmatched to any gene: 10. Here the CDR3 reads CASSLSGGAVGEQFF. CDR3 in DNA: TGCGCCAGCAGCCTCAGCGGGGGGGCGGTTGGAGAGCAGTTCTTC.

In regard to this clone: This same CDR3 is encoded by further DNA sequences in the sample. Here the CDR3 DNA reads TGTGCCAGTAGTATAGATACGGAAGAGACCCAGTACTTC. Protein product: CASSIDTEETQYF. This chain joins TRBV19 and TRBJ2-5; no reliable D call. V was clipped by 0 bases and J by 3 bases, with 5 bases between them. Germline CDR1 LNHDA, CDR2 SQIVND (reference sequence). The CDR3 has 13 residues.

The rearrangement links TRBV9 to TRBJ2-7; a weak D match, TRBD2 (6 bases). Germline V lookup: CDR1 SGDLS, CDR2 YYNGEE. V was clipped by 0 bases and J by 0 bases, with 10 bases between them. This CDR3 region has 15 residues. This chain's CDR3 is CASSVDGGASYEQYF. The CDR3 region has the DNA TGTGCCAGCAGCGTAGATGGCGGGGCCTCCTACGAGCAGTACTTC.

This clone was picked up one time. The chain uses TRBV6-1 and TRBJ2-7, with 8 bases aligning to TRBD2. The CDR3 sequence is 16 residues long. Germline CDR1 and CDR2: MNHNS and SASEGT. Trimming at V came to 0 bases and at J to 6 bases, leaving 10 bases not matched to a gene. In nucleotides, the CDR3 is TGTGCCAGCAGTGAAGCGCATGGTAGCGGGGTGGGCGAGCAGTACTTC. This gives the protein CASSEAHGSGVGEQYF.

V gene TRBV14 combines with J gene TRBJ1-6; TRBD1 matches at 7 bases. Germline trimming cut 4 bases from V and 10 bases from J; bases unmatched to any gene: 13. CDR1 is SGHDN and CDR2 is FVKESK in the germline V gene. This CDR3 spans 16 amino acids. CDR3 in DNA: TGTGCCAGCAGCCGATACCGGGACAGAAGGGGCTCACCCCTCCACTTT. Amino acid sequence: CASSRYRDRRGSPLHF.

The rearrangement links TRBV5-1 to TRBJ1-1; TRBD1 might be the D (6 bases). The germline V and J ends were trimmed by 6 bases and 0 bases, with 21 bases remaining between them. Germline CDR1 SGHRS, CDR2 YFSETQ. There are 17 residues in the CDR3. The CDR3 DNA reads TGCGCCAGCACACCGGGGGGGCCGCGAGGAATGAACACTGAAGCTTTCTTT. Its translation: CASTPGGPRGMNTEAFF.

The genes are TRBV20-1 and TRBJ1-1, with 7 bases aligning to TRBD1. Germline CDR1 and CDR2: DFQATT and SNEGSKA (reference sequence). CDR3 size: 11 residues. This CDR3 reads CSQRQGDEAFF. CDR3 bases: TGCAGCCAGAGGCAGGGGGATGAAGCTTTCTTT.

The chain employs TRBV9 and TRBJ2-6, with a weak D call TRBD1 (5 bases). CDR1 is SGDLS and CDR2 is YYNGEE in the germline V gene. The CDR3 runs 18 residues. Deletions cut 3 bases from V and 0 bases from J, with 16 bases between. The CDR3 nucleotides read TGTGCCAGCAGCGCCCCCGACAGCCTAAGCTCTGGGGCCAACGTCCTGACTTTC. Translated, it gives CASSAPDSLSSGANVLTF.

The rearrangement joins TRBV7-9 to TRBJ1-2; maybe TRBD1 (5 bases). This CDR3 spans 14 amino acids. The V gene's germline CDR1 is SEHNR and CDR2 FQNEAQ (reference sequence). V was pared by 4 bases and J by 0 bases, with 9 bases between. CDR3 loop: CASSSRETNYGYTF. The CDR3 nucleotides read TGTGCCAGCAGCTCCAGGGAAACTAACTATGGCTACACCTTC.

The chain is built from TRBV7-6 and TRBJ2-3; D unresolved. This CDR3 is 14 amino acids long. V shed 1 base and J shed 4 bases, with 9 bases lying between them. The V gene's germline CDR1 is SGHVS and CDR2 FNYEAQ. The CDR3 is CASSLGTAPDTQYF. The DNA for the CDR3 is TGTGCCAGCAGCTTAGGAACAGCTCCAGATACGCAGTATTTT.

Turning to this clone: Its ends do not fully match the called genes, so a read error is possible. The chain couples TRBV19 to TRBJ1-2, with 8 bases matching TRBD1. From germline, CDR1 is LNHDA and CDR2 SQIVND (reference sequence). The CDR3 is made up of 15 amino acids. CDR3 protein: CASSMGTGQGTGYTF. Here the CDR3 DNA reads TGTGCCAGTAGTATGGGGACCGGACAGGGAACTGGCTACACTTTC.

This chain joins TRBV19 and TRBJ1-5, with unresolved D. The CDR3 is 15 residues long. CDR1 is LNHDA and CDR2 is SQIVND in the germline V gene (reference sequence). The germline V and J ends were trimmed by 6 bases and 0 bases, with 12 bases remaining between them. This CDR3 reads CASRVGEGSNQPQHF. The DNA of the CDR3 is TGTGCCAGTAGAGTTGGGGAGGGTAGCAATCAGCCCCAGCATTTT.